The sample holds many counts of the clone carrying this TCR beta chain. This entry comes from a study of T cells in Graves' hyperthyroidism and ophthalmopathy. Researchers took RNA transcripts and amplified the TCR beta CDR3 regions from them. Using the HTBI primer set, a first-round RT-PCR was run on the TCR CDR3. MiXCR, applied by TCRdb to the multiplex PCR reads, yields one record per CDR3 protein. The sample consists of fewer than 450,000 distinct CDR3 sequences, around 18% of them appearing once. The CDR3 has 14 amino acids. Germline CDR1 and CDR2: SNHLY and FYNNEI. The V gene lost 8 bases and the J gene lost 4 bases, with 17 bases spanning the gap. Lactation, pregnancy, other autoimmune disease or uncontrolled infection excluded patients.

Sequenced sample: blood. The chain couples TRBV2 to TRBJ1-1; D possibly corresponds to TRBD1 (6 bases). The sequence was collected from a man aged 18 to 29 with Graves' ophthalmopathy. The CDR3 nucleotides are TGTGCCAGCCCCCAGGGGCCCTCGAGCACTGAAGCTTTCTTT. The encoded protein is CASPQGPSSTEAFF.